The T cell receptor (beta chain) described here comes from a study of blood T cells in healthy people across ages. As for this clonotype: What it binds is not known.

The CDR3 contains 16 residues. The V gene's germline CDR1 is SGHVS and CDR2 FQNEAQ. V lost 0 bases and J 11 bases, leaving 22 bases between the germline ends. The use of a sample-barcoded 5' primer and a J-beta primer mix characterized a second PCR of about 7 to 12 cycles. Every cDNA molecule carried a tag from a template-switch adaptor bearing 12 random nucleotides. Each sample yielded at least 3 million CDR3-containing paired-end reads. Using its own MiXCR run on the 5' RACE reads, TCRdb lists one record per CDR3 protein. This sample has over 950,000 distinct CDR3 sequences; about two fifths occur once, and the top ten carry roughly 13%. Study-level results: Older age coincided with a roughly linear decline in TCR beta diversity per million T cells.

The source is a man younger than 35 in good health. Source material: blood. The rearrangement joins TRBV7-8 to TRBJ2-5; tentative D call: TRBD2 (6 bases). CDR3 amino acids: CASSLAARRGGDEQYF. The CDR3 DNA reads TGTGCCAGCAGCTTAGCAGCGCGGCGGGGAGGCGATGAGCAGTACTTC.